This is a list of T cell receptor beta chains from one sample in a study of T cell responses to AZD1222 COVID-19 vaccine. Generated by immunoSEQ multiplex PCR, the TCRdb table keeps only in-frame clones and is missing some. Of about 82,000 clones in the sample, 70% to 90% were seen once. Sequencing used peripheral blood, obtained 28 days after the second AZD1222 dose. The receptors derive from an adult who received the AZD1222 COVID-19 vaccine. Both conserved end residues are part of each CDR3. The D gene is left open where the match is weak. Where a row states a size, it is once, few, many or the class of an expanded clone; other rows omit it.

d_gene: NA
abundance: NA
j_gene: TRBJ1-5
v_gene: TRBV19
CDR3nt: TGTGCCAGTACTTTAAGAACCCACAGCCAACTTGGCAATCAGCCCCAGCATTTT
CDR3aa: CASTLRTHSQLGNQPQHF

d_gene: NA
abundance: NA
j_gene: TRBJ1-3
v_gene: TRBV7-8
CDR3nt: TGTGCCAGCAGCTTAGGGACATCTGGAAACACCATATATTTT
CDR3aa: CASSLGTSGNTIYF

d_gene: NA
abundance: once
j_gene: TRBJ1-2
v_gene: TRBV6-5
CDR3nt: TGTGCCAGCAGTTACGAGGGAATCGGTGGCTACACCTTC
CDR3aa: CASSYEGIGGYTF

d_gene: NA
abundance: NA
j_gene: TRBJ1-3
v_gene: TRBV3-1/TRBV3-2
CDR3nt: TGTGCCAGCAGCCAGGATGGACAGTTGCTCTCTGGAAACACCATATATTTT
CDR3aa: CASSQDGQLLSGNTIYF

d_gene: NA
abundance: NA
j_gene: TRBJ2-5
v_gene: TRBV28
CDR3nt: TGTGCCAGCCTTGCCCCAGAAGGTGAAACCCAGTACTTC
CDR3aa: CASLAPEGETQYF

d_gene: NA
abundance: NA
j_gene: TRBJ1-1
v_gene: TRBV3-1/TRBV3-2
CDR3nt: TGTGCCAGCAGCCAAAGTTCCGCCGGTAACACTGAAGCTTTCTTT
CDR3aa: CASSQSSAGNTEAFF

d_gene: NA
abundance: once
j_gene: TRBJ2-5
v_gene: TRBV29-1
CDR3nt: TGCAGCGTTGTAAGAGCAGCCCGGGAGACCCAGTACTTC
CDR3aa: CSVVRAARETQYF

d_gene: NA
abundance: NA
j_gene: TRBJ1-1
v_gene: TRBV18
CDR3nt: TGTGCCAGCTCCGCGGGGATGAACACTGAAGCTTTCTTT
CDR3aa: CASSAGMNTEAFF

d_gene: NA
abundance: NA
j_gene: TRBJ2-7
v_gene: TRBV5-3
CDR3nt: TGTGCCAGAAGCTTGGGGGGGCAGTACTTC
CDR3aa: CARSLGGQYF

d_gene: NA
abundance: NA
j_gene: TRBJ2-3
v_gene: TRBV28
CDR3nt: TGTGCCAGCAGTTTTGGAATACCAGTGCGCACAGATACGCAGTATTTT
CDR3aa: CASSFGIPVRTDTQYF

d_gene: NA
abundance: once
j_gene: TRBJ1-6
v_gene: TRBV9
CDR3nt: TGTGCCAGCAGCGTACAGGGCGATAATTCACCCCTCCACTTT
CDR3aa: CASSVQGDNSPLHF

d_gene: NA
abundance: NA
j_gene: TRBJ1-1
v_gene: TRBV30
CDR3nt: TGTGCCTGGAGTGTCTTTAACACTGAAGCTTTCTTT
CDR3aa: CAWSVFNTEAFF

d_gene: NA
abundance: NA
j_gene: TRBJ1-4
v_gene: TRBV4-3
CDR3nt: TGCGCCAGCACCATTGTGAAGCCAATAAATGAAAAACTGTTTTTT
CDR3aa: CASTIVKPINEKLFF

d_gene: NA
abundance: NA
j_gene: TRBJ2-4
v_gene: TRBV6-5
CDR3nt: TGTGCCAGCAGTTACAAGGACTCCATGAACATTCAGTACTTC
CDR3aa: CASSYKDSMNIQYF

d_gene: NA
abundance: few
j_gene: TRBJ1-1
v_gene: TRBV15
CDR3nt: TGTGCCACCAGCAGAGACCTAGCAGGCGGCACTGAAGCTTTCTTT
CDR3aa: CATSRDLAGGTEAFF

d_gene: NA
abundance: NA
j_gene: TRBJ1-1
v_gene: TRBV7-9
CDR3nt: TGTGCCAGCAGCCAGCGGGGCGTGAACACTGAAGCTTTCTTT
CDR3aa: CASSQRGVNTEAFF

d_gene: TRBD2
abundance: medium-sized
j_gene: TRBJ2-1
v_gene: TRBV4-2
CDR3nt: TGTGCCAGCAGCGATCCTTATGGACTAGCGGGAGGAAATGAGCAGTTCTTC
CDR3aa: CASSDPYGLAGGNEQFF

d_gene: TRBD1
abundance: once
j_gene: TRBJ1-4
v_gene: TRBV5-8
CDR3nt: TGTGCCAGCAGCAGGGGGCTAGGTCTGGGAACTAATGAAAAACTGTTTTTT
CDR3aa: CASSRGLGLGTNEKLFF

d_gene: NA
abundance: NA
j_gene: TRBJ1-5
v_gene: TRBV9
CDR3nt: TGTGCCAGCAGTTCTCGGCGGCCCCAGCATTTT
CDR3aa: CASSSRRPQHF

d_gene: NA
abundance: once
j_gene: TRBJ1-6
v_gene: TRBV6-5
CDR3nt: TGTGCCAGCAGCCTACCTGGGAATTCACCCCTCCACTTT
CDR3aa: CASSLPGNSPLHF

d_gene: NA
abundance: NA
j_gene: TRBJ2-2
v_gene: TRBV9
CDR3nt: TGTGCCAGCAGCGGAGTCTCCCTGCGGGTCGGTGACACCGGGGAGCTGTTTTTT
CDR3aa: CASSGVSLRVGDTGELFF

d_gene: TRBD2
abundance: once
j_gene: TRBJ2-5
v_gene: TRBV6-5
CDR3nt: TGTGCCAGCAGTTACTCGAGCGGGGGGTATCAAGAGACCCAGTACTTC
CDR3aa: CASSYSSGGYQETQYF

d_gene: NA
abundance: NA
j_gene: TRBJ2-7
v_gene: TRBV28
CDR3nt: TGTGCCAGCAGTTTCCCTCGTGCTGACTCCTACGAGCAGTACTTC
CDR3aa: CASSFPRADSYEQYF

d_gene: TRBD1
abundance: once
j_gene: TRBJ1-1
v_gene: TRBV18
CDR3nt: TGTGCCAGCTCCCGACAGGGGATGAACACTGAAGCTTTCTTT
CDR3aa: CASSRQGMNTEAFF

d_gene: NA
abundance: NA
j_gene: TRBJ2-7
v_gene: TRBV5-1
CDR3nt: TGCGCCAGCAGCTTGGTTCGGGGTTCCTACGAGCAGTACTTC
CDR3aa: CASSLVRGSYEQYF

d_gene: NA
abundance: NA
j_gene: TRBJ2-7
v_gene: TRBV28
CDR3nt: TGTGCCAGCAGTCCCTTAGTCAGAGAGCAGTACTTC
CDR3aa: CASSPLVREQYF

d_gene: NA
abundance: NA
j_gene: TRBJ2-1
v_gene: TRBV2
CDR3nt: TGTGCCAGCAGTGAGTCGGAGGGCTACTACAATGAGCAGTTCTTC
CDR3aa: CASSESEGYYNEQFF

d_gene: TRBD1
abundance: NA
j_gene: TRBJ2-2
v_gene: TRBV6-2/TRBV6-3
CDR3nt: TGTGCCAGCAGCTTAGGACAGGGGGCTAGCGGGGAGCTGTTTTTT
CDR3aa: CASSLGQGASGELFF

d_gene: NA
abundance: NA
j_gene: TRBJ1-1
v_gene: TRBV24-1
CDR3nt: TGTGCCACCAGCAATAACTTGAACACTGAAGCTTTCTTT
CDR3aa: CATSNNLNTEAFF

d_gene: NA
abundance: NA
j_gene: TRBJ1-2
v_gene: TRBV27
CDR3nt: TGTGCCAGCAGTTTAAGTGTGGGGGGTGGCTACACCTTC
CDR3aa: CASSLSVGGGYTF

d_gene: NA
abundance: NA
j_gene: TRBJ2-2
v_gene: TRBV9
CDR3nt: TGTGCCAGCGCCCCGGACTTCAGGCCGGGCGGGGAGCTGTTTTTT
CDR3aa: CASAPDFRPGGELFF

d_gene: TRBD1
abundance: NA
j_gene: TRBJ2-6
v_gene: TRBV6-2/TRBV6-3
CDR3nt: TGTGCCAGCAGTGGAAGACAGGGCTCTGGGGCCAACGTCCTGACTTTC
CDR3aa: CASSGRQGSGANVLTF

d_gene: NA
abundance: NA
j_gene: TRBJ2-5
v_gene: TRBV28
CDR3nt: TGTGCCAGCAGGGGGCGAAAAACAGTCGGAGAGACCCAGTACTTC
CDR3aa: CASRGRKTVGETQYF

d_gene: TRBD1
abundance: NA
j_gene: TRBJ2-1
v_gene: TRBV5-6
CDR3nt: TGTGCCAGCAGCAAGGGACAGGGTACTTACAATGAGCAGTTCTTC
CDR3aa: CASSKGQGTYNEQFF

d_gene: TRBD2
abundance: NA
j_gene: TRBJ2-7
v_gene: TRBV3-1/TRBV3-2
CDR3nt: TGTGCCGTGGGGGGAGGGGTATCCTACGAGCAGTACTTC
CDR3aa: CAVGGGVSYEQYF

d_gene: NA
abundance: NA
j_gene: TRBJ2-1
v_gene: TRBV13
CDR3nt: TGTGCCAGCAGCTTTGAAGCGCACTACAATGAGCAGTTCTTC
CDR3aa: CASSFEAHYNEQFF

d_gene: NA
abundance: NA
j_gene: TRBJ1-2
v_gene: TRBV9
CDR3nt: TGTGCCAGCAGTGTACCCGACAGCCCCTATGGCTACACCTTC
CDR3aa: CASSVPDSPYGYTF

d_gene: TRBD1
abundance: NA
j_gene: TRBJ1-5
v_gene: TRBV6-5
CDR3nt: TGTGCCAGCAGTTTGGCCGGGACAGGGAGGCCCCAGCATTTT
CDR3aa: CASSLAGTGRPQHF

d_gene: NA
abundance: NA
j_gene: TRBJ1-5
v_gene: TRBV19
CDR3nt: TGTGCCAGTAGTATAGGGCAGGTCAGCAATCAGCCCCAGCATTTT
CDR3aa: CASSIGQVSNQPQHF

d_gene: TRBD1
abundance: NA
j_gene: TRBJ1-2
v_gene: TRBV7-2
CDR3nt: TGTGCCAGCAGCGGGGACAGGGACTATGGCTACACCTTC
CDR3aa: CASSGDRDYGYTF

d_gene: NA
abundance: NA
j_gene: TRBJ1-2
v_gene: TRBV12-3/TRBV12-4
CDR3nt: TGTGCCAGCAGTTTTGGTAGTGGCTATGGCTACACCTTC
CDR3aa: CASSFGSGYGYTF

d_gene: TRBD2
abundance: NA
j_gene: TRBJ2-4
v_gene: TRBV29-1
CDR3nt: TGCAGCGCTTGGGGGGGAGCCAAAAACATTCAGTACTTC
CDR3aa: CSAWGGAKNIQYF

d_gene: NA
abundance: NA
j_gene: TRBJ1-2
v_gene: TRBV24-1
CDR3nt: TGTGCCACCAGTGCGGCAGGGGTGGACTATGGCTACACCTTC
CDR3aa: CATSAAGVDYGYTF

d_gene: NA
abundance: NA
j_gene: TRBJ1-2
v_gene: TRBV5-4
CDR3nt: TGTGCCATCACACAGGACATGGAATATGGCTACACCTTC
CDR3aa: CAITQDMEYGYTF

d_gene: TRBD2
abundance: NA
j_gene: TRBJ2-1
v_gene: TRBV28
CDR3nt: TGTGCCAGCAGAAGCGGGACTAGCGGACTCAATGAGCAGTTCTTC
CDR3aa: CASRSGTSGLNEQFF

d_gene: NA
abundance: NA
j_gene: TRBJ2-2
v_gene: TRBV11-3
CDR3nt: TGTGCCAGCAGCCGGACTCGAAACGGGGAGCTGTTTTTT
CDR3aa: CASSRTRNGELFF

d_gene: NA
abundance: NA
j_gene: TRBJ1-2
v_gene: TRBV30
CDR3nt: TGTGCCTGGATAAGCGGGGGGGTTTCGTATGGCTACACCTTC
CDR3aa: CAWISGGVSYGYTF

d_gene: TRBD2
abundance: NA
j_gene: TRBJ2-5
v_gene: TRBV7-8
CDR3nt: TGTGCCAGCAGCTTAGCGGGCAGCGGGGGGATCTGGGAGACCCAGTACTTC
CDR3aa: CASSLAGSGGIWETQYF

d_gene: NA
abundance: few
j_gene: TRBJ1-4
v_gene: TRBV12-3/TRBV12-4
CDR3nt: TGTGCCAGCAGTCTAGGCGGTGCAAAACTGTTTTTT
CDR3aa: CASSLGGAKLFF

d_gene: NA
abundance: NA
j_gene: TRBJ1-1
v_gene: TRBV9
CDR3nt: TGTGCCAGCAGCGCTGGGGGGAACATGAACACTGAAGCTTTCTTT
CDR3aa: CASSAGGNMNTEAFF

d_gene: NA
abundance: once
j_gene: TRBJ1-3
v_gene: TRBV7-2
CDR3nt: TGTGCCAGCAGCTGGGACTGGTCCTCTGGAAACACCATATATTTT
CDR3aa: CASSWDWSSGNTIYF

d_gene: NA
abundance: NA
j_gene: TRBJ1-1
v_gene: TRBV27
CDR3nt: TGTGCCAGCAAACGAGGCACTGAAGCTTTCTTT
CDR3aa: CASKRGTEAFF

d_gene: TRBD2
abundance: NA
j_gene: TRBJ2-2
v_gene: TRBV10-3
CDR3nt: TGTGCCATCAGTGAAACGGGGGGTAACACCGGGGAGCTGTTTTTT
CDR3aa: CAISETGGNTGELFF

d_gene: NA
abundance: once
j_gene: TRBJ1-4
v_gene: TRBV4-1
CDR3nt: TGCGCCAGCAGCCCCGTGGAGGTTGGAGAAAAACTGTTTTTT
CDR3aa: CASSPVEVGEKLFF

d_gene: TRBD1
abundance: NA
j_gene: TRBJ2-1
v_gene: TRBV3-1/TRBV3-2
CDR3nt: TGTGCCAGCAGCCACCAGAAATCGGGACAGGGAGGCAATGAGCAGTTCTTC
CDR3aa: CASSHQKSGQGGNEQFF

d_gene: NA
abundance: once
j_gene: TRBJ1-5
v_gene: TRBV4-1
CDR3nt: TGCGCCAGCAGCCAAGGAAGGTACCCCAATCAGCCCCAGCATTTT
CDR3aa: CASSQGRYPNQPQHF

d_gene: NA
abundance: NA
j_gene: TRBJ1-1
v_gene: TRBV10-2
CDR3nt: TGCGCCACCTCGACAGGAGCGACAGAAGCTTTCTTT
CDR3aa: CATSTGATEAFF

d_gene: NA
abundance: NA
j_gene: TRBJ1-2
v_gene: TRBV6-5
CDR3nt: TGTGCCAGCAGTCCGTCAGGGTTCTATGGCTACACCTTC
CDR3aa: CASSPSGFYGYTF

d_gene: NA
abundance: NA
j_gene: TRBJ1-6
v_gene: TRBV27
CDR3nt: TGTGCCAGCAGTTCCGGGACAATCCAGGCTTCACCCCTCCACTTT
CDR3aa: CASSSGTIQASPLHF

d_gene: TRBD1
abundance: few
j_gene: TRBJ1-1
v_gene: TRBV7-3
CDR3nt: TGTGCCAGCCAGGGACAGGGGAACACTGAAGCTTTCTTT
CDR3aa: CASQGQGNTEAFF